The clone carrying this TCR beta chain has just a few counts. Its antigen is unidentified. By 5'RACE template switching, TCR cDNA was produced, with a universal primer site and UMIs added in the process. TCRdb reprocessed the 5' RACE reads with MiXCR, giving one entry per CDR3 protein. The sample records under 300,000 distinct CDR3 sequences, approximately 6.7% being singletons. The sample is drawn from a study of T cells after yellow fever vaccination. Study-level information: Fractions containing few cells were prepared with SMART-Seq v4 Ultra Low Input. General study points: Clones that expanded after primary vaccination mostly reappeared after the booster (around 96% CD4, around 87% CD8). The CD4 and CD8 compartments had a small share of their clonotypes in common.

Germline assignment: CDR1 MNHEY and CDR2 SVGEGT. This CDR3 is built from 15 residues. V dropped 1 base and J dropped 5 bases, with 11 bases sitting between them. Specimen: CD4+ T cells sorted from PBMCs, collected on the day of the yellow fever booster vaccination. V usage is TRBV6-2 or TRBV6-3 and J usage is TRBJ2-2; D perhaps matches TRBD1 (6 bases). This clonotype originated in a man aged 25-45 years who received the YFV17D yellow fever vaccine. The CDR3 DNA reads TGTGCCAGCAGTTACTTCGGTACAGGGACCGGGGAGCTGTTTTTT. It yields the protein CASSYFGTGTGELFF.